The clone carrying this T cell receptor (beta chain) has just a few counts. TCRdb re-called the PCR reads with MiXCR, one entry per CDR3 protein. The sample has 10,000 to 12,000 distinct CDR3 sequences, less than 30% seen once. Germline CDR1 reads MNHNS; CDR2 reads SASEGT. V gave up 5 bases and J gave up 4 bases, with 12 bases separating them. The CDR3 has 14 amino acids. The record originates from a study of immune characterization of retroperitoneal liposarcoma. The clonotype was recovered from a male donor with retroperitoneal liposarcoma. This chain uses TRBV6-1 with TRBJ2-1, with D maybe TRBD2 (5 bases). What was sequenced was tumor tissue. The CDR3 loop reads CASSYGVDYNEQFF. CDR3 nucleotides: TGTGCCAGCAGTTACGGGGTGGATTACAATGAGCAGTTCTTC.